A selection of T cell receptor beta chains follows, all from one sample in a study of identical twins. TCRdb used MiXCR to reprocess the 5' RACE reads, holding one entry per CDR3 protein. The top ten clones hold over 0.5% of a sample with approximately 470,000 distinct CDR3 sequences, 13% to 15% of them seen once. This sample was shared with a second study, whose subject was yellow fever vaccine responses in identical twins.

Sequences were obtained from CD4+ T cells sorted from blood. These receptors all stem from a woman in her late teens or twenties in good health. Each CDR3 is given with its conserved first and last residue. A D gene is named only where the DNA matches it firmly. Expanded clones are given a class, and other clones once, few, many or no size at all.

>NA|TRBV6-4|NA|TRBJ1-1
TGTGCCAGCAGTGAGGGCCAGGGGACTGAAGCTTTCTTT
CASSEGQGTEAFF
>TRBD2|TRBV5-5|NA|TRBJ2-2
TGTGCCAGCAGCCGCCTTAGTGGGGACTACCCCGGGGAGCTGTTTTTT
CASSRLSGDYPGELFF
>NA|TRBV2|NA|TRBJ2-5
TGTGCCAGCAGACACCGCGAGGGGGGAGGTAAAGAGACCCAGTACTTC
CASRHREGGGKETQYF
>NA|TRBV6-1|NA|TRBJ2-1
TGTGCCAGCAATATCAACAGGGGGGGAGGTGAGCAGTTCTTC
CASNINRGGGEQFF
>NA|TRBV12-3/TRBV12-4|many|TRBJ2-1
TGTGCCAGCAGAACAGGGAGTGAGCAGTTCTTC
CASRTGSEQFF
>NA|TRBV4-3|NA|TRBJ2-7
TGCGCCAGCAGCCAAGAATTGCGGGGCGCCTACGAGCAGTACTTC
CASSQELRGAYEQYF
>NA|TRBV5-1|NA|TRBJ2-1
TGCGCCAGCAGCTTGGGCGCTAGGAACTCCTACAATGAGCAGTTCTTC
CASSLGARNSYNEQFF
>NA|TRBV29-1|NA|TRBJ1-2
TGCAGCGTTGAACAGAGTGGCTACACCTTC
CSVEQSGYTF
>TRBD2|TRBV6-2/TRBV6-3|many|TRBJ2-7
TGTGCCAGCAGCACTAGCGGGAGAGGACGGCAGTACTTC
CASSTSGRGRQYF
>NA|TRBV20-1|few|TRBJ2-4
TGCAGTGCTCCTCCGCTAGCCCAGAAAAACATTCAGTACTTC
CSAPPLAQKNIQYF
>TRBD1|TRBV6-1|few|TRBJ2-3
TGTGCCAGCAGCCCTCGGGGGACAGGGAGGTCAGATACGCAGTATTTT
CASSPRGTGRSDTQYF
>NA|TRBV28|few|TRBJ2-1
TGTGCCAGCAGTTTCGTTAGCAATGAGCAGTTCTTC
CASSFVSNEQFF
>NA|TRBV2|NA|TRBJ2-5
TGTGCCAGCAAAAAAGGAACAGGGGGGGGCGTGGAGACCCAGTACTTC
CASKKGTGGGVETQYF
>TRBD1|TRBV12-5|NA|TRBJ2-1
TGTGCTAGTGGATCGGGACAGGGGAGGAATGAGCAGTTCTTC
CASGSGQGRNEQFF
>NA|TRBV7-8|many|TRBJ1-2
TGTGCCAGCAGCTTAGGGGAAGGTGGATATGGCTACACCTTC
CASSLGEGGYGYTF
>NA|TRBV2|NA|TRBJ2-1
TGTGCCAGCTTGAGGGGGGGGAACAATGAGCAGTTCTTC
CASLRGGNNEQFF
>NA|TRBV24-1|NA|TRBJ2-1
TGTGCCACCAGTGATAACAGGTTGTACAATGAGCAGTTCTTC
CATSDNRLYNEQFF
>TRBD1|TRBV5-6|few|TRBJ2-3
TGTGCCAGCAGCCCCAACCTTGGACAGGGGATGGATACGCAGTATTTT
CASSPNLGQGMDTQYF
>TRBD2|TRBV12-3/TRBV12-4|NA|TRBJ2-1
TGTGCCAGCAATATAGCGGGGGGGAGCGATGAGCAGTTCTTC
CASNIAGGSDEQFF
>NA|TRBV20-1|NA|TRBJ1-1
TGCAGTGCTAGAGCCGGACAGATCATGAACACTGAAGCTTTCTTT
CSARAGQIMNTEAFF
>TRBD1|TRBV29-1|NA|TRBJ2-7
TGCAGCGTTGAAGTCCCGCCCGAGGGCCCTGACAGGGGGCCCATTTACGAGCAGTACTTC
CSVEVPPEGPDRGPIYEQYF
>NA|TRBV10-2|NA|TRBJ2-7
TGCGCCAGCAGACCTAATACAGGGCGCAACTACGAGCAGTACTTC
CASRPNTGRNYEQYF
>NA|TRBV4-1|many|TRBJ2-5
TGCGCCAGCAGCCTAAGAGTCTCAAACGAAGGGACCCAGTACTTC
CASSLRVSNEGTQYF
>TRBD2|TRBV14|NA|TRBJ2-1
TGTGCCAGCAGCCAAATATCCAGCGGGGCGTCCCTTAGAAACAATGAGCAGTTCTTC
CASSQISSGASLRNNEQFF
>TRBD2|TRBV19|NA|TRBJ2-7
TGTGCCAGTAGCTTAGCGGGGGGGAATGGCAATGAGCAGTACTTC
CASSLAGGNGNEQYF
>TRBD1|TRBV5-1|NA|TRBJ2-6
TGCGCCAGCAGCGCGGACAGGGGATTGGGGGCCAACGTCCTGACTTTC
CASSADRGLGANVLTF
>NA|TRBV20-1|many|TRBJ1-2
TGCAGTGCTAGAGTTCATCCTTATGGCTACACCTTC
CSARVHPYGYTF
>NA|TRBV28|few|TRBJ2-3
TGTGCCAGCAGCCCAGGGGGGTTTAGCACAGATACGCAGTATTTT
CASSPGGFSTDTQYF
>TRBD2|TRBV7-2|NA|TRBJ2-5
TGTGCCAGCAGCTTAGACGGCGGGGGGGCCGTGAAGACCCAGTACTTC
CASSLDGGGAVKTQYF
>TRBD1|TRBV6-1|many|TRBJ2-2
TGTGCCAGCACCGACAGGGGGCCGAACACCGGGGAGCTGTTTTTT
CASTDRGPNTGELFF
>NA|TRBV3-1|NA|TRBJ1-4
TGTGCCAGCAGCCTATATGGGTCGGGGGCTAATGAAAAACTGTTTTTT
CASSLYGSGANEKLFF
>NA|TRBV6-2/TRBV6-3|NA|TRBJ2-1
TGTGCCAGCAGCGCGAGTCCGTATGAGCAGTTCTTC
CASSASPYEQFF
>TRBD1|TRBV5-1|few|TRBJ2-5
TGCGCCAGCAGCTCCGGACAGGCTCAAGAGACCCAGTACTTC
CASSSGQAQETQYF
>TRBD2|TRBV6-1|NA|TRBJ2-2
TGTGCCAGCGGGATGCTAGCGGGTGTAGGGGAGCTGTTTTTT
CASGMLAGVGELFF
>NA|TRBV6-5|NA|TRBJ1-1
TGTGCCAGCCAGATCGGGATGTTCACTGAAGCTTTCTTT
CASQIGMFTEAFF
>NA|TRBV3-1|few|TRBJ2-3
TGTGCCAGCAGAATGGCCCCCAGCACAGATACGCAGTATTTT
CASRMAPSTDTQYF
>NA|TRBV7-2|few|TRBJ2-7
TGTGCCAGCAGCTTAGTCGGGACACCGTCCTACGAGCAGTACTTC
CASSLVGTPSYEQYF
>NA|TRBV3-1|few|TRBJ2-3
TGTGCCAGCAGCCACCGTGGACACACAGATACGCAGTATTTT
CASSHRGHTDTQYF
>NA|TRBV30|few|TRBJ2-3
TGTGCCTGGAGTGTACCCGATACGCAGTATTTT
CAWSVPDTQYF
>TRBD2|TRBV20-1|NA|TRBJ2-2
TGCAGTGCTAGACTAGCGGGAGGTCACACCGGGGAGCTGTTTTTT
CSARLAGGHTGELFF
>NA|TRBV28|NA|TRBJ2-2
TGTGCCAGCAGTTTCAGGGGGGCCGGGGAGCTGTTTTTT
CASSFRGAGELFF
>NA|TRBV2|NA|TRBJ2-3
TGTGCCAGCATGTCAGCGCCTAGCACAGATACGCAGTATTTT
CASMSAPSTDTQYF
>TRBD1|TRBV6-2/TRBV6-3|few|TRBJ2-4
TGTGCCAGCAGGACAGGGGGCCCTATAGCCAAAAACATTCAGTACTTC
CASRTGGPIAKNIQYF
>TRBD1|TRBV2|few|TRBJ2-1
TGTGCCAGCAAGAAGGACAGGGTGGGGGACAATGAGCAGTTCTTC
CASKKDRVGDNEQFF
>TRBD2|TRBV5-1|many|TRBJ2-5
TGCGCCAGCAGCATCGGGACTAGCGGGAGCAAAGAGACCCAGTACTTC
CASSIGTSGSKETQYF
>TRBD1|TRBV19|NA|TRBJ2-2
TGTGCCGTTCGAGGACAGGGGTCTTCTAGGCTGTTTTTT
CAVRGQGSSRLFF
>NA|TRBV7-9|few|TRBJ1-1
TGTGCCAGCAGCCACGGGCCTGAAGCTTTCTTT
CASSHGPEAFF
>NA|TRBV6-2/TRBV6-3|NA|TRBJ1-2
TGTGCCAGCAGTTACTCCTCTGAACTCTATGGCTACACCTTC
CASSYSSELYGYTF
>TRBD2|TRBV19|NA|TRBJ2-1
TGTGCCAGTAGTCCCGGACTAGCGGCCCGATCCTACAATGAGCAGTTCTTC
CASSPGLAARSYNEQFF
>NA|TRBV30|NA|TRBJ2-1
TGTGCCTGGAGCCCCGGCAGAGAGCAGTTCTTC
CAWSPGREQFF
>NA|TRBV28|NA|TRBJ2-7
TGTGCCAGCAGTTATAACAGGAAGAGGGGTTTATACGAGCAGTACTTC
CASSYNRKRGLYEQYF